Presented here are 14 T cell receptor beta chains from one specimen sequenced in a study of blood T cells in healthy people across ages. Combining a sample-barcoded 5' primer with a J-beta primer mix, a second PCR ran for roughly 7 to 12 cycles. TCRdb called the 5' RACE reads again in MiXCR, with one record for every CDR3 protein. Seen here are about 900,000 distinct CDR3 sequences, 62% observed once, and the top ten hold about a quarter. Sequencing was performed on blood. The receptors stem from a man younger than 40 in good health.

The rearrangement uses TRBV28 and TRBJ2-1; 11 bases align to TRBD2. CDR3 length: 16 residues. Germline assignment: CDR1 MDHEN and CDR2 SYDVKM. V shed 5 bases and J 7 bases; nucleotides not matched to a gene: 10. The CDR3 DNA reads TGTGCCAGCAGTCTGTCGGGACTAGCGGCAAAGAATGAGCAGTTCTTC. Residues: CASSLSGLAAKNEQFF.

This chain links TRBV20-1 with TRBJ2-5; TRBD2 matches at 7 bases. CDR1 is DFQATT and CDR2 is SNEGSKA in the germline V gene (reference sequence). The J segment lost 5 bases and the V segment lost 0 bases, leaving 12 bases of the junction unmatched. This CDR3 has 16 residues. CDR3 in amino acids: CSARDVQRGPSETQYF. The DNA for the CDR3 is TGCAGTGCTAGAGATGTACAGCGGGGCCCATCGGAGACCCAGTACTTC.

This chain uses TRBV6-2 or TRBV6-3 with TRBJ2-2, with a tentative D call TRBD2 (5 bases). Trimming stripped 6 bases from V and 5 bases from J, with 25 bases between. This CDR3 has 18 amino acids. The V gene's germline CDR1 is MNHEY and CDR2 SVGEGT. The chain's CDR3 is CASREETAFPTGTGELFF. In DNA, the CDR3 is TGTGCCAGCAGGGAAGAGACCGCCTTCCCCACGGGGACCGGGGAGCTGTTTTTT.

This clonotype was counted once. The chain employs TRBV15 and TRBJ2-5; weak D call: TRBD2 (6 bases). The CDR3 spans 14 residues. CDR1 LNHNV and CDR2 YYDKDF come from the germline V gene (reference sequence). V was clipped by 8 bases and J by 6 bases, with 19 bases between them. The CDR3 nucleotides read TGTGCCACCCAAATGGATAGCGGTCGAAAGACCCAGTACTTC. This translates into CATQMDSGRKTQYF.

This chain joins TRBV29-1 and TRBJ2-2; no definite D call. Per the germline V gene, CDR1 is SQVTM and CDR2 is ANQGSEA. The length of the CDR3 is 14 residues. The V gene lost 3 bases and the J gene lost 0 bases, with 8 bases spanning the gap. In nucleotides, the CDR3 is TGCAGCGTTGATTGGCAGTCGAACACCGGGGAGCTGTTTTTT. Its translation is CSVDWQSNTGELFF.

The CDR3 DNA is TGCAGTGCTAGTTTACCTAGAACGTCAACTAATGAAAAACTGTTTTTT. Its translation: CSASLPRTSTNEKLFF. V usage is TRBV20-1 and J usage is TRBJ1-4, with D unclear. Germline V lookup: CDR1 DFQATT, CDR2 SNEGSKA (reference sequence). The V and J ends lost 3 bases and 0 bases respectively, with 14 bases between them. The CDR3 spans 16 residues.

The chain is built from TRBV6-2 or TRBV6-3 and TRBJ2-7; the D is unclear. This CDR3 is built from 12 residues. V lost 2 bases and J lost 5, with 7 bases in between. Germline CDR1 reads MNHEY; CDR2 reads SVGEGT. The CDR3 DNA reads as TGTGCCAGCAGTTACAGGATCCACGAGCAGTACTTC. Translating it yields CASSYRIHEQYF.

In the case of this clonotype: The junction departs from the called germline gene at one end, perhaps through a read error. The rearrangement joins TRBV6-2 or TRBV6-3 to TRBJ1-1; the D is unclear. Germline CDR1 reads MNHEY; CDR2 reads SVGEGT. CDR3 size: 13 residues. DNA for the CDR3: TGTGTCAGCAGAGGCTGGTCAGACACTGAAGCTTTCTTT. This encodes CVSRGWSDTEAFF.

The rearrangement joins TRBV12-3 or TRBV12-4 to TRBJ2-1; D assignment may be TRBD1 or TRBD2 (6 bases each). The V gene lost 5 bases and the J gene lost 9 bases, with 20 bases spanning the gap. CDR3 length equals 15 residues. CDR3 amino acids: CASSPQGRGASEQFF. The CDR3 bases are TGTGCCAGCAGTCCTCAAGGTAGGGGGGCGTCTGAGCAGTTCTTC.

The chain uses TRBV6-2 or TRBV6-3 and TRBJ2-4, with 7 bases identical to TRBD1. The ends lost 2 bases at V and 3 bases at J; junction bases unmatched: 7. The CDR3 totals 16 residues. CDR1 MNHEY and CDR2 SVGEGT come from the germline V gene. This CDR3 is CASSYDTRDSKNIQYF. CDR3 coding DNA: TGTGCCAGCAGTTACGACACCCGGGACAGCAAAAACATTCAGTACTTC.

The rearrangement joins TRBV11-2 to TRBJ1-2; D uncertain. The CDR3 extends over 17 amino acids. Trimming left V 1 base short and J 7 bases short, with 22 bases between. Germline V CDR1 and CDR2: SGHAT, FQNNGV. CDR3 amino acids: CASSLGFRRTEPVGYTF. The CDR3 DNA is TGTGCCAGCAGCTTAGGATTTCGGAGGACGGAGCCGGTTGGCTACACCTTC.

The gene calls are TRBV7-9 and TRBJ2-3, with D perhaps matching TRBD1 or TRBD2 (5 bases each). The CDR3 consists of 13 residues. Between the trimmed V and J ends, which lost 5 bases and 12 bases, there was a span of 18 bases. The germline gives CDR1 SEHNR, CDR2 FQNEAQ (reference sequence). The CDR3 sequence: CASSQDGDRPQYF. The CDR3 DNA is TGTGCCAGCAGCCAGGATGGGGACCGCCCTCAGTATTTT.

A few counts support this clonotype. The V and J genes are TRBV20-1 and TRBJ1-2; no definite D call. CDR3 length: 11 amino acids. The germline V gene has CDR1 DFQATT and CDR2 SNEGSKA (reference sequence). With 0 bases removed from V and 8 bases from J, the gap between germline ends came to 7 bases. Here the CDR3 reads CSARESRGYTF. DNA for the CDR3: TGCAGTGCTAGAGAATCCCGGGGCTACACCTTC.

The rearrangement uses TRBV15 and TRBJ2-5; D gene ambiguous. In germline, CDR1 is LNHNV, CDR2 YYDKDF (reference sequence). Trimming took 0 bases from V and 0 from J, leaving 8 bases between them. The CDR3 totals 15 residues. The CDR3 protein is CATSRDAWNQETQYF. The DNA of the CDR3 is TGTGCCACCAGCAGAGACGCTTGGAACCAAGAGACCCAGTACTTC. Full variable domain (missing parts from reference TRBV15 and TRBJ2-5): DAMVIQNPRYQVTQFGKPVTLSCSQTLNHNVMYWYQQKSSQAPKLLFHYYDKDFNNEADTPDNFQSRRPNTSFCFLDIRSPGLGDTAMYLCATSRDAWNQETQYFGPGTRLLVL.